In this sample, the clone carrying this T cell receptor (beta chain) turned up a few times. The antigen is undetermined. These data come from a study of naive and memory T cell subsets. Whole-study findings and limits: Naive repertoires, especially CD8, held a few larger clonotypes, possibly memory cells re-expressing CD45RA.

The CDR3 contains 13 residues. The ends lost 3 bases at V and 6 bases at J; junction bases unmatched: 4. Germline V gene lookup returns CDR1 LNHDA and CDR2 SQIVND (reference sequence). Both TRBC1 and TRBC2 were covered by a beta constant-region primer of two equimolar oligonucleotides. Nested alpha and beta constant-region primers with the SP2 primer drove four PCR rounds on ligated cDNA. TCRdb ran MiXCR on the UMI-ligation and nested PCR reads and lists one entry per CDR3 protein. The sample consists of over 110,000 distinct CDR3 sequences, around 21% of them appearing once. The sample taken for sequencing was naive CD8+ T cells from blood. The gene calls are TRBV19 and TRBJ2-7; 8 bases map to TRBD2. This clonotype was sampled from a human donor in good health. The CDR3 protein is CASSMSAGGEQYF. In nucleotides, the CDR3 is TGTGCCAGTAGTATGAGCGCGGGAGGCGAGCAGTACTTC.